This record concerns one T cell receptor beta chain sequence. The data were produced by immunoSEQ multiplex PCR, yet TCRdb's version contains in-frame clones alone and is incomplete. The sample lists roughly 130,000 clones; 85% to 95% were seen once. The CDR3 consists of 16 residues. The germline gives CDR1 SGHVS, CDR2 FNYEAQ. With 0 bases clipped from V and 2 bases from J, the junction kept 1 base outside the gene matches. The data are from a study of control samples from healthy donors and cancer patients. The material sequenced was PBMCs. This sequence was found in a man aged 60 to 69 with colorectal cancer. This chain connects TRBV7-6 to TRBJ2-2, with 9 bases aligning to TRBD2. In DNA form, the CDR3 reads TGTGCCAGCAGCTTAGCGCGGGGGGGCAACACCGGGGAGCTGTTTTTT. This encodes CASSLARGGNTGELFF. Full variable domain (rest looked up from reference TRBV7-6 and TRBJ2-2): GAGVSQSPRYKVTKRGQDVALRCDPISGHVSLYWYRQALGQGPEFLTYFNYEAQQDKSGLPNDRFSAERPEGSISTLTIQRTEQRDSAMYRCASSLARGGNTGELFFGEGSRLTVL.